Listed below are T cell receptor beta chains from one sample, sequenced in a study of blood T cell repertoires in COVID-19. Here immunoSEQ multiplex PCR was the method, and the copy in TCRdb shows in-frame clones only, minus some. The sample has over 250,000 clones, about 83% seen once; the top ten hold 7.5% to 10%. Sequencing was carried out using peripheral blood. Receptors were obtained from a woman in her 50s who had recovered from COVID-19. Both conserved end residues are part of each CDR3. Each record gives: clone size, V gene, J gene, D gene, CDR3 DNA, CDR3 protein. A D gene is named only where the DNA matches it firmly. Clone size, where shown, is once, few, many, or a class for clones that have expanded.

>.|TRBV5-6|TRBJ1-2|.
TGTGCCAGCAGCTTGAAACCGGGACTCCCCTACACCTTC
CASSLKPGLPYTF
>.|TRBV5-4|TRBJ2-3|TRBD2
TGTGCCAGCAGCTTGGCCGAGCGGGGGCGGGGAGATACGCAGTATTTT
CASSLAERGRGDTQYF
>.|TRBV19|TRBJ1-2|.
TGTGCCAGTAGTATAGTTGGGGATCCAGGGTTCGGTGGCTACACCTTC
CASSIVGDPGFGGYTF
>.|TRBV7-9|TRBJ2-2|TRBD2
TGTGCCAGCAGCTTACAGGGAGGGAGCACCGGGGAGCTGTTTTTT
CASSLQGGSTGELFF
>.|TRBV5-5|TRBJ2-1|.
TGTGCCAGCAGCTTGAGTCAGGGTACAAACAATGAGCAGTTCTTC
CASSLSQGTNNEQFF
>once|TRBV6-5|TRBJ2-7|.
TGTGCCAGCAGTTACGCAGGGATCGAGCAGTACTTC
CASSYAGIEQYF
>.|TRBV28|TRBJ1-1|TRBD1
TGTGCCAGCAGTCCGGGACAGGTGAACACTGAAGCTTTCTTT
CASSPGQVNTEAFF
>.|TRBV11-2|TRBJ2-7|TRBD1
TGTGCCAGCAGTTCCGGGACAGGGCCCTACGAGCAGTACTTC
CASSSGTGPYEQYF
>.|TRBV9|TRBJ1-4|TRBD1
TGTGCCAGCAGCGTAGGGCCCGGGACAGGGCAAAGTAATGAAAAACTGTTTTTT
CASSVGPGTGQSNEKLFF
>.|TRBV9|TRBJ2-5|.
TGTGCCAGCAGCGTAGAGGCAGCGTTCCAAGAGACCCAGTACTTC
CASSVEAAFQETQYF
>.|TRBV2|TRBJ2-2|.
TGTGCCAGCAGTGCCAGGACAGCGAACACCGGGGAGCTGTTTTTT
CASSARTANTGELFF
>.|TRBV9|TRBJ2-1|.
TGTGCCAGCAGCGTAGGACAGGCGCCCTACAATGAGCAGTTCTTC
CASSVGQAPYNEQFF
>.|TRBV30|TRBJ2-3|.
TGTGCCTGGAAGCGAGCCTCTAGCACAGATACGCAGTATTTT
CAWKRASSTDTQYF
>few|TRBV7-9|TRBJ1-5|.
TGTGCCAGCAGCTTAGGTGGGGCCTTTTCCCAGCATTTT
CASSLGGAFSQHF
>.|TRBV7-9|TRBJ2-3|.
TGTGCCAGCAGCTTCGGGTCAGGGGGCACAGATACGCAGTATTTT
CASSFGSGGTDTQYF
>.|TRBV19|TRBJ1-2|.
TGTGCCAGTGGACAGACAGACTATGGCTACACCTTC
CASGQTDYGYTF
>.|TRBV6-2/TRBV6-3|TRBJ2-5|TRBD2
TGTGCCAGCAGTTACGGGGTAGCGGGGGACCAAGAGACCCAGTACTTC
CASSYGVAGDQETQYF
>.|TRBV2|TRBJ2-7|TRBD2
TGTGCCAGCAGTCGAGCGGGGGGGCCTTACGAGCAGTACTTC
CASSRAGGPYEQYF
>.|TRBV30|TRBJ1-1|TRBD1
TGTGCCTGGAGTGTAAGTCGGACAGGGGCGAACACTGAAGCTTTCTTT
CAWSVSRTGANTEAFF
>.|TRBV3-1/TRBV3-2|TRBJ1-1|.
TGTGCCAGCAGCCAAGAGTACAGGGCGGACACTGAAGCTTTCTTT
CASSQEYRADTEAFF
>.|TRBV5-5|TRBJ1-1|TRBD1
TGTGCCAGCAGCCCCGGGACAGGGAGTCGGGCTTTCTTT
CASSPGTGSRAFF
>.|TRBV19|TRBJ1-5|TRBD1
TGTGCCAGTAGTAGGGGGACAGGGAGAAGCAATCAGCCCCAGCATTTT
CASSRGTGRSNQPQHF
>.|TRBV6-2/TRBV6-3|TRBJ2-4|.
TGTGCCAGCAGTTCTACTAGCCGGGGAGGAGACATTCAGTACTTC
CASSSTSRGGDIQYF
>once|TRBV11-3|TRBJ2-7|.
TGTGCCAGCAGCTCCCCTACAGGTACCTACGAGCAGTACTTC
CASSSPTGTYEQYF
>.|TRBV30|TRBJ1-5|.
TGTGCCTGGAGTGTACGGGGTCTGGGCAATCAGCCCCAGCATTTT
CAWSVRGLGNQPQHF
>.|TRBV15|TRBJ2-1|TRBD2
TGTGCCACCAGCAGAGGCGGACTAGCGGGAGTGGGCTCCTACAATGAGCAGTTCTTC
CATSRGGLAGVGSYNEQFF
>.|TRBV4-1|TRBJ2-1|.
TGCGCCAGCAGCCAATGGGACTCGAGCTCCTACAATGAGCAGTTCTTC
CASSQWDSSSYNEQFF
>.|TRBV6-5|TRBJ2-7|TRBD2
TGTGCCAGCAGTTCTAGCGGGGGACTGGCGGAGGAGCAGTACTTC
CASSSSGGLAEEQYF
>.|TRBV6-4|TRBJ2-3|.
TGTGCCAGCAGTGTACAGCCCTCTAGCACAGATACGCAGTATTTT
CASSVQPSSTDTQYF
>few|TRBV5-1|TRBJ2-6|.
TGCGCCAGCAGCTCAGGGCTCTCTGGGGCCAACGTCCTGACTTTC
CASSSGLSGANVLTF
>once|TRBV7-8|TRBJ2-1|TRBD2
TGTGCCAGCAGCTTAGCGCGCGGGAGGGCCCTCGGCAATGAGCAGTTCTTC
CASSLARGRALGNEQFF
>.|TRBV10-3|TRBJ1-5|TRBD1
TGTGCCACCGCACAGGGGGCCGAAGCTGGGGCCCAGCATTTT
CATAQGAEAGAQHF
>.|TRBV7-4|TRBJ1-1|TRBD1
TGTGCCAGCAGCACTACCGCGACAGGGAAACTTATGAACACTGAAGCTTTCTTT
CASSTTATGKLMNTEAFF
>.|TRBV3-1/TRBV3-2|TRBJ1-4|.
TGTGCCAGCAGCCAAGGGCAGGGACTCACTAATGAAAAACTGTTTTTT
CASSQGQGLTNEKLFF
>.|TRBV19|TRBJ1-1|.
TGTGCCAGTAGTATATACGAGGGTGACACTGAAGCTTTCTTT
CASSIYEGDTEAFF
>.|TRBV3-1/TRBV3-2|TRBJ2-3|.
TGTGCCAGCAGCCAAGACCTCGCCGGGCTTCTATCCCGCACTAGCAGCAGCACAGATACGCAGTATTTT
CASSQDLAGLLSRTSSSTDTQYF
>.|TRBV29-1|TRBJ1-1|.
TGCAGCGTTGGCGGACAGATTAACACTGAAGCTTTCTTT
CSVGGQINTEAFF
>.|TRBV2|TRBJ1-4|.
TGTGCCAGCAGTGAAGGAGCTCGGGAAAAACTGTTTTTT
CASSEGAREKLFF
>once|TRBV5-4|TRBJ1-3|TRBD1
TGTGCCAGCAGGGACAGGGCCTCTGGAAACACCATATATTTT
CASRDRASGNTIYF
>.|TRBV5-4|TRBJ2-5|.
TGTGCCAGCAGCTTTGCTCTAGGAGGCCTGGGGTCCCAGTACTTC
CASSFALGGLGSQYF
>few|TRBV4-3|TRBJ2-5|.
TGCGCCAGCAGCCAAGTGACGGGAAGGGAGACCCAGTACTTC
CASSQVTGRETQYF
>.|TRBV9|TRBJ2-7|TRBD1
TGTGCCAGCAGCCCCAGACAGGGGACCCCCTACGAGCAGTACTTC
CASSPRQGTPYEQYF
>.|TRBV5-6|TRBJ2-7|.
TGTGCCAGCAGCTTGGATACTAGGAGGGTACACTACGAGCAGTACTTC
CASSLDTRRVHYEQYF
>.|TRBV7-9|TRBJ1-3|TRBD1
TGTGCCAGCAGCTCGGGACAGGGGATCTCTGGAAACACCATATATTTT
CASSSGQGISGNTIYF
>.|TRBV29-1|TRBJ1-2|.
TGCAGCGTTGGGGGCCTTAACTATGGCTACACCTTC
CSVGGLNYGYTF
>.|TRBV3-1/TRBV3-2|TRBJ2-7|TRBD1
TGTGCCAGCAGCCAAGATTCACGGGACAGGGGGTACGAGCAGTACTTC
CASSQDSRDRGYEQYF
>.|TRBV2|TRBJ2-2|TRBD1
TGTGCCAGCAGTGAAAGGCCAGGGGGCGCGGGCGGGGAGCTGTTTTTT
CASSERPGGAGGELFF
>.|TRBV13|TRBJ1-2|.
TGTGCCAGCAGCCCCTCCGACGGAGGCTATGGCTACACCTTC
CASSPSDGGYGYTF
>.|TRBV9|TRBJ2-3|.
TGTGCCAGCAGCGATGGGCTCCCCGATACGCAGTATTTT
CASSDGLPDTQYF
>.|TRBV6-2/TRBV6-3|TRBJ2-7|TRBD2
TGTGCCAGCAGTGTTCCGGGACTAGACTCCTACGAGCAGTACTTC
CASSVPGLDSYEQYF
>.|TRBV28|TRBJ2-2|TRBD1
TGTGCCAGCAGTTCAACAGGGGTAAGGGACGGGGAGCTGTTTTTT
CASSSTGVRDGELFF
>.|TRBV27|TRBJ2-4|.
TGTGCCAGCAGTGTCCTAGCCAAAAACATTCAGTACTTC
CASSVLAKNIQYF
>.|TRBV5-6|TRBJ2-4|TRBD1
TGTGCCAGCAGCTTGCCAGGGGGCTTCAAAAACATTCAGTACTTC
CASSLPGGFKNIQYF
>.|TRBV29-1|TRBJ1-2|.
TGCAGCGTTGAAGCCCTGGCGGCCGGCTACACCTTC
CSVEALAAGYTF